A selection of T cell receptor beta chains follows, all from one sample in a study of neurological immune-mediated disorders. TCRdb re-called the 5' RACE reads with MiXCR, one entry per CDR3 protein. The repertoire consists of tens of thousands of distinct CDR3 sequences, with roughly 3.2% occurring once and the leading ten covering 3.1%. Material for sequencing was PBMCs. These receptors were taken from a woman aged 25 to 39 with multiple sclerosis. Both conserved end residues are trimmed from each CDR3. Each record gives: J gene, D gene, V gene, CDR3 protein. D genes are given only for firm matches.

>TRBJ2-7|-|TRBV5-1
ASSLGGSPYEQY
>TRBJ2-7|-|TRBV5-1
ASSLATAGVREQY
>TRBJ2-1|TRBD1|TRBV20-1
SARAQGSYNEQF
>TRBJ2-1|TRBD2|TRBV29-1
SVATAGDQQF
>TRBJ2-7|-|TRBV27
ASRVVSGSPWHEQY
>TRBJ1-1|-|TRBV12-3/TRBV12-4
ASSWATDTEAF
>TRBJ1-5|TRBD1|TRBV6-1
ASSEIEGAGNQPQH
>TRBJ1-6|-|TRBV3-1
ASSQEKGSFSPLN
>TRBJ1-1|-|TRBV5-1
ASSLQGWGTEAF
>TRBJ2-2|-|TRBV5-1
ASSWTTITGELF
>TRBJ2-5|-|TRBV12-3/TRBV12-4
ASSKLVETQY
>TRBJ2-2|TRBD1|TRBV29-1
SSRTGTGSTGELF
>TRBJ1-2|-|TRBV12-3/TRBV12-4
ASSFFPGQQHGYT
>TRBJ2-2|-|TRBV5-1
ASSLGGRNTGELF
>TRBJ2-1|-|TRBV15
ATSRDLNEQF
>TRBJ2-3|-|TRBV7-3
ASSLQGNTDTQY
>TRBJ2-7|TRBD1|TRBV5-1
ASSYRQGKGEQY
>TRBJ2-4|-|TRBV5-1
ASSSAGPKKIQY
>TRBJ2-7|TRBD1|TRBV20-1
SAHGTGTGGDNPSSYEQY
>TRBJ1-3|-|TRBV7-2
ASSASWGGNTIY
>TRBJ2-7|-|TRBV5-1
ASRNTYEQY
>TRBJ2-5|TRBD1|TRBV5-1
ASSFQGARETQY
>TRBJ2-2|TRBD1|TRBV4-1
ASSPGSGTVPTGELF
>TRBJ2-7|-|TRBV12-3/TRBV12-4
ASTRWPYEQY
>TRBJ1-1|TRBD1|TRBV12-3/TRBV12-4
ASSFRQGRTEAF
>TRBJ1-6|-|TRBV5-1
ASRYGSSPLN
>TRBJ1-5|-|TRBV7-9
ASSLGGYQPQH
>TRBJ1-5|-|TRBV12-3/TRBV12-4
ASSPSGGNQPQH
>TRBJ2-7|TRBD1|TRBV5-6
ASSGGTGGIPEQY
>TRBJ1-1|-|TRBV21-1
ASSTGGRPEAF
>TRBJ2-5|-|TRBV5-1
ASSLENSGGETQY
>TRBJ1-1|-|TRBV5-6
ASRSGGWVNTEAF
>TRBJ2-2|TRBD1|TRBV29-1
SVAGDRGLNTGELF
>TRBJ1-2|-|TRBV28
ASGQGYGYT
>TRBJ1-3|-|TRBV20-1
SALPGPSGNTIY
>TRBJ1-6|TRBD1|TRBV12-3/TRBV12-4
ASRPGTGVSSPLH
>TRBJ2-7|TRBD1|TRBV5-1
ASSRSTGELHEQY
>TRBJ1-3|-|TRBV20-1
SARGAESGNTIY
>TRBJ1-1|-|TRBV13
ASSLVAFDEAF
>TRBJ1-2|-|TRBV7-2
ASSLDPRERGYGYT
>TRBJ1-1|-|TRBV5-8
ASSLPEAF
>TRBJ1-5|TRBD1|TRBV27
ASSTGQGDQPQH
>TRBJ2-1|TRBD2|TRBV2
ASTSGHGEQF
>TRBJ1-1|-|TRBV4-3
ASSQDGVQGSAWDTEAF
>TRBJ2-1|-|TRBV9
ASSVRPGEQF
>TRBJ1-1|-|TRBV5-1
ASSLALTVNTEAF
>TRBJ2-7|-|TRBV6-5
ASSPDRGNFYEQY
>TRBJ1-5|-|TRBV27
ASSLGLGGNQPQH
>TRBJ2-7|TRBD1|TRBV20-1
SAVPQGANAYEQY
>TRBJ1-5|-|TRBV6-6
ASGGSNQPQH
>TRBJ2-3|-|TRBV5-6
ASWGPTSTDTQY
>TRBJ1-4|-|TRBV7-8
ASSLARFRTRESGGNEKLF
>TRBJ2-7|TRBD1|TRBV29-1
SVGDRNLYEQY
>TRBJ1-5|-|TRBV15
ATSIGEPNQPQH
>TRBJ2-1|TRBD2|TRBV6-6
ASSYRLAGGSNEQF
>TRBJ2-7|-|TRBV5-1
ASQSPTYEQY
>TRBJ2-3|-|TRBV12-3/TRBV12-4
ASSLVGESFADTQY
>TRBJ2-2|TRBD2|TRBV5-6
ASSLLASGKNTGELF
>TRBJ2-7|-|TRBV20-1
SAGLETGGSYEQY